This is a list of T cell receptor beta chains from one sample in a study of cytomegalovirus exposure and HLA in healthy donors. Measured with immunoSEQ multiplex PCR; TCRdb has only the in-frame clones, and not every one. This repertoire shows about 130,000 clones, 79% found once; its top ten account for 2%. Specimen: PBMCs. The receptors originated from a man between 18 and 29 years old in good health and CMV-seronegative. CDR3s include the opening cysteine and the closing phenylalanine or tryptophan. D genes are given only for firm matches. Clone size is given for some rows only: seen once, a few or many times, or a class if the clone is expanded.

v_gene,d_gene,j_gene,abundance,CDR3nt,CDR3aa
TRBV5-4,.,TRBJ2-1,.,TGTGCCAGCAGCTCCTGGACTAACATGGGCAATGAGCAGTTCTTC,CASSSWTNMGNEQFF
TRBV7-9,.,TRBJ1-5,.,TGTGCCAGCAGCTTACGGCGGCGAGGAAGCAATCAGCCCCAGCATTTT,CASSLRRRGSNQPQHF
TRBV5-4,TRBD1,TRBJ2-2,.,TGTGCCAGCAGCATGCCGGGACAGGACTACACCGGGGAGCTGTTTTTT,CASSMPGQDYTGELFF
TRBV9,TRBD2,TRBJ2-7,.,TGTGCCAGCAGCCGGGGTAGGACTAGCGGGAGTTACTACGAGCAGTACTTC,CASSRGRTSGSYYEQYF
TRBV19,.,TRBJ2-2,.,TGTGCCAGTAGTATAGGCCCCCAGTCCGGGGAGCTGTTTTTT,CASSIGPQSGELFF
TRBV25-1,.,TRBJ2-5,.,TGTGCCAGCAAGAGTAGCGGAGAGACCCAGTACTTC,CASKSSGETQYF
TRBV5-1,.,TRBJ1-2,.,TGCGCCAGCAGCCTAGGCCTCGACGGCTATGGCTACACCTTC,CASSLGLDGYGYTF
TRBV6-5,TRBD1,TRBJ2-3,.,TGTGCCAGCAGTTACCGGACAGGCACTAGCACAGATACGCAGTATTTT,CASSYRTGTSTDTQYF
TRBV5-1,.,TRBJ2-5,.,TGCGCCAGCAGCCAGGGGTTGGGGCAAGAGACCCAGTACTTC,CASSQGLGQETQYF
TRBV28,TRBD2,TRBJ2-1,.,TGTGCCAGCAGTTTTCGGGGGGGGGAGCAGTTCTTC,CASSFRGGEQFF
TRBV6-1,TRBD1,TRBJ1-5,.,TGTGCCAGCAGTGCTCAAACCGGGACAGAAATGCGGCCCCAGCATTTT,CASSAQTGTEMRPQHF
TRBV30,TRBD1,TRBJ2-7,.,TGTGCCTGGGATCCGGGACAGGGGTCCTACGAGCAGTACTTC,CAWDPGQGSYEQYF
TRBV6-5,.,TRBJ1-4,.,TGTGCCAGCGGCACTCCTTCCGGGAATAATGAAAAACTGTTTTTT,CASGTPSGNNEKLFF
TRBV5-1,.,TRBJ2-1,.,TGCGCCAGCACCTTAAGCACGGGAGAGATGAATGAGCAGTTCTTC,CASTLSTGEMNEQFF
TRBV27,.,TRBJ2-5,.,TGTGCCAGCAGTCCAAACCAAGAGACCCAGTACTTC,CASSPNQETQYF
TRBV6-6,.,TRBJ2-3,few,TGTGCCAGCAGTTACTCGCAGGGAAGGGGGACAGATACGCAGTATTTT,CASSYSQGRGTDTQYF
TRBV11-3,TRBD2,TRBJ2-5,once,TGTGCCAGCAGCTTAGTCGGCCTAGCGGGGCAAGAGACCCAGTACTTC,CASSLVGLAGQETQYF
TRBV9,TRBD2,TRBJ2-3,.,TGTGCCAGCAGCGTAAGCGGGATTAGCACAGATACGCAGTATTTT,CASSVSGISTDTQYF
TRBV4-2,.,TRBJ2-6,.,TGTGCCAGCAGCCAAGAGGCAGGGGCTGGGGCCAACGTCCTGACTTTC,CASSQEAGAGANVLTF
TRBV13,TRBD1,TRBJ2-7,few,TGTGCCAGCAGCCCATCTCGACAGGGGTCCTACGAGCAGTACTTC,CASSPSRQGSYEQYF
TRBV5-4,TRBD2,TRBJ2-1,.,TGTGCCAGCAGCAAGGCCAGCGGGAGTGGGAGTGAGCAGTTCTTC,CASSKASGSGSEQFF
TRBV29-1,TRBD2,TRBJ2-1,.,TGCAGCGTTGAGGGGGCTGTAGCGGGAGATTGGGATGAGCAGTTCTTC,CSVEGAVAGDWDEQFF
TRBV7-3,.,TRBJ2-3,.,TGTGCCAGCAGCTTTGGGGCTACGGGGGGCACAGATACGCAGTATTTT,CASSFGATGGTDTQYF
TRBV18,TRBD1,TRBJ1-1,.,TGTGCCAGCTCACCGGACAGGAGCACTGAAGCTTTCTTT,CASSPDRSTEAFF
TRBV18,.,TRBJ2-2,.,TGTGCCAGCTCACCGAGGGGGTCCGGGGAGCTGTTTTTT,CASSPRGSGELFF
TRBV6-5,TRBD1,TRBJ2-3,.,TGTGCCAGCAGTGGACAGGGTCTTGGGGATACGCAGTATTTT,CASSGQGLGDTQYF
TRBV5-1,TRBD2,TRBJ2-2,few,TGCGCCAGCACTCTCAGCGGGAGCGGAACCAGCGGGGAGCTGTTTTTT,CASTLSGSGTSGELFF
TRBV19,TRBD1,TRBJ1-1,.,TGTGCCAGTAGTATCCTACAGGGGGGACAAGCTTTCTTT,CASSILQGGQAFF
TRBV6-5,TRBD2,TRBJ2-7,.,TGTGCCAGCAGCGACGGGAGGGCCATCCACGAGCAGTACTTC,CASSDGRAIHEQYF
TRBV5-4,.,TRBJ2-1,.,TGTGCCAGCAGCCATGCACGTGCGCTCTCCTACAATGAGCAGTTCTTC,CASSHARALSYNEQFF
TRBV13,TRBD1,TRBJ1-2,.,TGTGCCAGCAGCTTGGCAGGGGGCGAGTACACCTTC,CASSLAGGEYTF
TRBV11-2,.,TRBJ1-4,.,TGTGCCAGCAGCTTCTCCTCAGACTTTGAAAAACTGTTTTTT,CASSFSSDFEKLFF
TRBV19,TRBD1,TRBJ1-4,.,TGTGCCAGTAGTCTATGGACAGGGGAGGAAAAACTGTTTTTT,CASSLWTGEEKLFF
TRBV7-7,.,TRBJ2-3,.,TGTGCTAGCAGCTTAGCGGAGGCGGATACGCAGTATTTT,CASSLAEADTQYF
TRBV19,.,TRBJ2-1,once,TGTGCCAGTAGTATCCTGCTGCTGGGGGCCAATGAGCAGTTCTTC,CASSILLLGANEQFF
TRBV5-1,TRBD2,TRBJ2-1,.,TGCGCCAGCAGCCAACAGGGACTAGCGGGAGCCAATGAGCAGTTCTTC,CASSQQGLAGANEQFF
TRBV6-4,TRBD1,TRBJ2-2,.,TGTGCCAGCAGTGAAATCGCAGGGGGCACCGGGGAGCTGTTTTTT,CASSEIAGGTGELFF
TRBV9,TRBD2,TRBJ2-1,.,TGTGCCAGCAGCGCTAGCGGGAGGGTGAATGAGCAGTTCTTC,CASSASGRVNEQFF
TRBV5-1,TRBD2,TRBJ2-2,.,TGCGCCAGCACGGGACTAGCGGCGAACACCGGGGAGCTGTTTTTT,CASTGLAANTGELFF
TRBV28,.,TRBJ1-2,few,TGTGCCAGCAGCCAGGGGAACTATGGCTACACCTTC,CASSQGNYGYTF
TRBV7-6,.,TRBJ1-1,few,TGTGCCAGCAGCCACATTGTGGGGGGAGACACTGAAGCTTTCTTT,CASSHIVGGDTEAFF
TRBV5-1,TRBD1,TRBJ1-4,few,TGCGCCAGCAGCCTCCGACAGGGGATAGGTGAAAAACTGTTTTTT,CASSLRQGIGEKLFF